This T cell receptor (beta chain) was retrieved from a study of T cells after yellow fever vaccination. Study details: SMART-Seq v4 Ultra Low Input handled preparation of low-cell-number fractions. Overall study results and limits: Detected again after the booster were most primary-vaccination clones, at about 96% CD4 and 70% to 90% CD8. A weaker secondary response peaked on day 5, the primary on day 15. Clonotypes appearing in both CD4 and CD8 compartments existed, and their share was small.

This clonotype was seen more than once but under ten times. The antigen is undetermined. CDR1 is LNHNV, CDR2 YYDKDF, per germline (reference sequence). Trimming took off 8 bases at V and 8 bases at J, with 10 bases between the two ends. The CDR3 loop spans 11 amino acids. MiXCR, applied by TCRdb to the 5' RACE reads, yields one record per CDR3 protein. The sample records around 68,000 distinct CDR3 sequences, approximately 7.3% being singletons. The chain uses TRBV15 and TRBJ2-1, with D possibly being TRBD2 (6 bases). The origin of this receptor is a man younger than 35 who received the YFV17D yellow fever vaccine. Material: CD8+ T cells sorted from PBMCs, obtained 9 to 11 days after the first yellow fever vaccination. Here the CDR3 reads CATGRTDEQFF. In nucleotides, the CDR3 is TGTGCCACCGGGAGGACGGATGAGCAGTTCTTC.